Sequencing of this T cell receptor beta chain was carried out in a study of cytomegalovirus exposure and HLA in healthy donors (dated by TCRdb to the late 2010s). Some background on the complete study: An earlier analysis of several hundred of the donors reported more than 250 Gb of sequence data and 117 million unique TCR beta sequences from about 179 million T cells. To decide whether each TCR beta V gene segment behaved as functional or pseudogenic, an earlier analysis of over 500 of the donors relied on high-throughput TCR beta sequencing. Besides the first cohort of around 700 subjects, a separate validation cohort made up of roughly 120 different subjects was used. All discovery cohort repertoires had been generated using a single sequencing platform. Of the 300 to 500 genotyped donors, approximately 81% were placed in the genetic ancestry cluster associated with self-reported Caucasian donors. The aim of the study was to test whether cataloging public T cell receptors could identify signatures of past pathogen exposure. Using immunosequencing, the study profiled T cell repertoires from fewer than 700 subjects and related those repertoires to cytomegalovirus serostatus. Donor age, sex, ethnicity and CMV serostatus were compiled together with the repertoire data. Roughly 300 gigabases of sequencing data and tens of millions of unique TCR sequences were included in an early release covering roughly 600 HLA-typed donors. HLA typing covered class I and class II loci at four-digit resolution. Rather than using new phenotypic data, the later analysis identified candidate immune exposures from TCR beta sequences and from how often those sequences occurred across donors. Among around 400 genotyped donors of the cohort, an average of approximately 220,000 unique TCR beta nucleotide sequences was sequenced per donor, of which roughly 17% were non-productive. Genome-wide SNP genotypes for about 60% of the roughly 670 donors were used in a later genetic analysis, which treated that subset as a discovery cohort. Because of strong linkage in the cohort, five DR-DQ haplotypes were treated as single units for association and clustering. Typing coverage differed by locus: A, B, C, DRB1 and DQB1 were typed in roughly 629-630 donors, DQA1 in 500 to 550, DPA1 in around 610, and DPB1 in just under 480. To predict cytomegalovirus infection status, the study combined high-throughput TCR immunosequencing, statistical association of individual TCRs with disease status, and machine learning. In a later analysis, previously published TCR beta repertoires from about 640 donors were re-analyzed and high-resolution HLA genotyping was added so that TCR occurrence patterns could be studied.

Study-wide findings and limitations: Strong co-occurrence of HLA alleles, especially DR and DQ, made assigning TCR associations to individual alleles difficult. A cluster of highly shared sequence variants was judged likely to be a technical artifact of the sequencing pipeline. Across donors, most TCR sequences were observed very rarely, whereas some public TCRs were present in many individuals. In an earlier analysis of some 550 of the donors, most TCR beta V segments were observed in productive rearrangements about 87% or about 30% of the time, broadly matching IMGT annotations. A later analysis found that most CMV-associated TCR beta chains appeared HLA-restricted, with HLA associations seemingly driven largely by CMV exposure. In this cohort, only TCR beta chains were sequenced, and detectable features were limited by the absence of alpha or paired-chain data. Roughly uniform sequencing depth across donors was assumed in presence/absence analyses, although this assumption may not hold. Because some donors lacked HLA typing at each locus, the association tests relied only on the typed subset. It was suggested by the authors that the approach could potentially be generalized to other disease states and immunological phenotypes. Specific HLA alleles were associated with 15,000 to 20,000 TCR beta sequences at a false discovery rate of 0.05 in a later analysis. Correlated functional status among segregating V segments might reflect linkage disequilibrium, but an unknown experimental factor could not be ruled out. A later analysis reported that several top co-occurrence clusters appeared linked to parvovirus B19, influenza, CMV and Epstein-Barr virus. In the study, approximately 160 TCR beta chains were listed as associated with cytomegalovirus. A later genetic analysis reported fewer N-insertions in productive TCRs among donors in an Asian-associated ancestry cluster than the roughly 700-donor mean. A further reported finding was that TCR beta sequences accurately predicted the HLA-A and HLA-B alleles for most subjects in the first cohort. In a later analysis, the rate of TCR association differed among HLA loci, with DRB1 alleles having the most associated TCRs and HLA-C alleles having the fewest. Some IMGT-functional V segments, including TRBV6-2 and TRBV6-3, could not be distinguished by the 87-base-pair reads and were therefore excluded. For the cohort, immune exposure information was limited to CMV serostatus. A few of the identified cytomegalovirus-associated TCR beta chains were confirmed in vitro to be specific for cytomegalovirus antigens. Because counts were too low, about 15 rarely observed V segments, including chromosome 9 orphons, were left out of the earlier analysis of approximately 500 of the donors. Cytomegalovirus status was reported to be diagnosed by the classifier with high specificity and sensitivity in both the original and validation cohorts. In a later analysis, HLA-associated TCR beta chains were found to be more clonally expanded and to have lower generation probabilities than equally common non-associated chains. In a later genetic analysis, a missense DCLRE1C variant was associated with V-gene and J-gene trimming of TCR beta chains, and the association was replicated in an independent cohort.

The cohort consisted of 600 to 750 healthy bone marrow donors. Cohort members were all nominally healthy when sampled, although unrecorded immune exposures were likely present. The donor was CMV seropositive and was included in the group of 290 or so seropositive cohort members. Every donor gave a peripheral blood sample, and the peripheral blood mononuclear cells from that sample were used for TCR beta sequencing. The Qiagen DNeasy Blood Extraction Kit was used to extract genomic DNA from the blood cell samples. The junction carries 13 bases between V and J, which are trimmed by 3 bases and 7 bases respectively. CDR3 length: 15 amino acids, cysteine to phenylalanine. CDR3 DNA only is kept here, 45 bases in frame from base 1. Taken from the germline V gene, the CDR1 and CDR2 loops are SGHTA and FQGTGA. Comments on this clone: What antigen it recognizes has not been identified. No quality values exist for individual bases; no much larger clone is one base distant.

The protocol used for the library was the immunoSEQ multiplex PCR assay. For the multiplex PCR, a mixture combining 60 forward primers for TCR Vbeta segments and 13 reverse primers for TCR Jbeta segments was used. Amplification of the CDR3 region of rearranged TCR beta genes was performed with a multiplex PCR assay on genomic DNA. On the Illumina HiSeq System, the amplified TCR beta libraries were sequenced as 87-base-pair reads. The original pipeline was this. Across the 600 to 700 repertoires, a later analysis counted roughly 84 million unique TCR beta chains, 8.5 million to 12 million of which were shared by at least two donors. Raw reads were error-corrected and collapsed into unique sequences with a nearest-neighbor algorithm that merged closely related sequences to remove PCR and sequencing errors. Alignment of CDR3 sequences to IMGT reference sequences was used to assign V, D and J gene segments. For a sequence to be retained, at least a six-nucleotide match to both a V gene segment and a J gene segment was required. Rearrangements were classified as productive when the CDR3 lacked stop codons and remained in frame with V and J, and all other rearrangements were classified as non-productive. CDR3 was defined by IMGT convention, running from the second conserved V-encoded cysteine to the conserved J-encoded phenylalanine. In an earlier analysis of more than 550 of the donors, sequences lacking an unambiguous match to a single V gene segment were excluded. In an earlier analysis of roughly 500 of the donors, V segments were called functional above 56.7% productive rearrangements and were called segregating when the between-donor standard deviation exceeded 5%. To diagnose cytomegalovirus status from the catalog of TCR beta chain sequences, a statistical classification framework was built. In a later analysis, TCR nucleotide sequences were compared against IMGT/GENE-DB human TR gene sequences so that V and J genes could be assigned. Using the TCRdist pipeline, a later analysis assigned CDR3 sequences along with most-parsimonious VDJ recombination scenarios. In a later analysis, every TCR beta chain was defined by the combination of its CDR3 amino acid sequence and its V-gene family, and reads without a unique V-gene family were dropped. A later analysis removed nearly 600 highly shared, low-generation-probability nucleotide sequences to deal with suspected cross-contamination and a sequencing artifact. For each public chain, a later analysis derived a clonal expansion index from normalized ranks of inferred template counts within each repertoire. A later analysis computed generation probabilities with a VDJ recombination model fitted to out-of-frame rearrangements, and checked the results against IGoR. In a later analysis, TCR-TCR, TCR-HLA and TCR-CMV co-occurrence was scored with hypergeometric tests, and a repertoire-size bias correction was applied to TCR pairs. False discovery rates were estimated in a later analysis by permuting HLA or CMV assignments 20 times. A later analysis grouped co-occurring TCRs with DBSCAN, adding TCRdist sequence similarity when clustering within HLA-allele-positive subsets. Repertoires with fewer than 30,000 or more than 120,000 public chains, plus five repertoires with anomalous nucleotide sharing, were excluded from co-occurrence clustering. TCRdb obtained this table from immuneACCESS and retained in-frame rearrangements with V and J assigned. These tables miss some clones; where compared with another copy, unresolved V genes account for less than half of the shortfall, and the remainder is unexplained. That table is the source of V, J and clone size, and D and trimming were worked out from the DNA. For this sample the table gives approximately 81,000 clones, of which 70% to 80% were detected only once. Roughly 3% of the sample lies in the top ten.

The origin of this receptor is a man aged 50 to 60 in good health and CMV-seropositive. The sequence links TRBV7-3 to TRBJ1-6; TRBD1 could be the D gene, as 6 bases match. The sequenced sample was PBMCs. The DNA sequence is given as TGTGCCAGCAGCTTTTTGGGGGCCCCGAATTCACCCCTCCACTTT. This codes for CASSFLGAPNSPLHF.